This TCR beta chain appears in the sequencing data of a study of T cells after yellow fever vaccination. Findings and caveats of the study: Abundant bulk-population clonotypes could contaminate the FACS-sorted repertoires. The booster saw the reappearance of most primary-vaccination clones (96% CD4, less than 90% CD8). Peaking on day 5 versus 15, the secondary response was faster but weaker.

In germline, CDR1 is LNHDA, CDR2 SQIVND (reference sequence). Trimming removed 5 bases from V and 4 bases from J; junction bases left unmatched: 15. This CDR3 is 18 amino acids long. In TCRdb, the 5' RACE reads were re-called with MiXCR into one record per CDR3 protein. The data hold 200,000 to 300,000 distinct CDR3 sequences, with roughly 6.2% observed a single time. Details on this clonotype: Antigen: not known.

The chain recombines TRBV19 with TRBJ2-1; 9 bases map to TRBD2. This receptor was obtained from a man younger than 40 who received the YFV17D yellow fever vaccine. Source: CD4+ T cells sorted from PBMCs, taken on the day of the yellow fever booster vaccination. The CDR3 region has the DNA TGTGCCAGTAGTTCAAGGATTAGCGGGAGAGGGGGTTACAATGAGCAGTTCTTC. This encodes CASSSRISGRGGYNEQFF.